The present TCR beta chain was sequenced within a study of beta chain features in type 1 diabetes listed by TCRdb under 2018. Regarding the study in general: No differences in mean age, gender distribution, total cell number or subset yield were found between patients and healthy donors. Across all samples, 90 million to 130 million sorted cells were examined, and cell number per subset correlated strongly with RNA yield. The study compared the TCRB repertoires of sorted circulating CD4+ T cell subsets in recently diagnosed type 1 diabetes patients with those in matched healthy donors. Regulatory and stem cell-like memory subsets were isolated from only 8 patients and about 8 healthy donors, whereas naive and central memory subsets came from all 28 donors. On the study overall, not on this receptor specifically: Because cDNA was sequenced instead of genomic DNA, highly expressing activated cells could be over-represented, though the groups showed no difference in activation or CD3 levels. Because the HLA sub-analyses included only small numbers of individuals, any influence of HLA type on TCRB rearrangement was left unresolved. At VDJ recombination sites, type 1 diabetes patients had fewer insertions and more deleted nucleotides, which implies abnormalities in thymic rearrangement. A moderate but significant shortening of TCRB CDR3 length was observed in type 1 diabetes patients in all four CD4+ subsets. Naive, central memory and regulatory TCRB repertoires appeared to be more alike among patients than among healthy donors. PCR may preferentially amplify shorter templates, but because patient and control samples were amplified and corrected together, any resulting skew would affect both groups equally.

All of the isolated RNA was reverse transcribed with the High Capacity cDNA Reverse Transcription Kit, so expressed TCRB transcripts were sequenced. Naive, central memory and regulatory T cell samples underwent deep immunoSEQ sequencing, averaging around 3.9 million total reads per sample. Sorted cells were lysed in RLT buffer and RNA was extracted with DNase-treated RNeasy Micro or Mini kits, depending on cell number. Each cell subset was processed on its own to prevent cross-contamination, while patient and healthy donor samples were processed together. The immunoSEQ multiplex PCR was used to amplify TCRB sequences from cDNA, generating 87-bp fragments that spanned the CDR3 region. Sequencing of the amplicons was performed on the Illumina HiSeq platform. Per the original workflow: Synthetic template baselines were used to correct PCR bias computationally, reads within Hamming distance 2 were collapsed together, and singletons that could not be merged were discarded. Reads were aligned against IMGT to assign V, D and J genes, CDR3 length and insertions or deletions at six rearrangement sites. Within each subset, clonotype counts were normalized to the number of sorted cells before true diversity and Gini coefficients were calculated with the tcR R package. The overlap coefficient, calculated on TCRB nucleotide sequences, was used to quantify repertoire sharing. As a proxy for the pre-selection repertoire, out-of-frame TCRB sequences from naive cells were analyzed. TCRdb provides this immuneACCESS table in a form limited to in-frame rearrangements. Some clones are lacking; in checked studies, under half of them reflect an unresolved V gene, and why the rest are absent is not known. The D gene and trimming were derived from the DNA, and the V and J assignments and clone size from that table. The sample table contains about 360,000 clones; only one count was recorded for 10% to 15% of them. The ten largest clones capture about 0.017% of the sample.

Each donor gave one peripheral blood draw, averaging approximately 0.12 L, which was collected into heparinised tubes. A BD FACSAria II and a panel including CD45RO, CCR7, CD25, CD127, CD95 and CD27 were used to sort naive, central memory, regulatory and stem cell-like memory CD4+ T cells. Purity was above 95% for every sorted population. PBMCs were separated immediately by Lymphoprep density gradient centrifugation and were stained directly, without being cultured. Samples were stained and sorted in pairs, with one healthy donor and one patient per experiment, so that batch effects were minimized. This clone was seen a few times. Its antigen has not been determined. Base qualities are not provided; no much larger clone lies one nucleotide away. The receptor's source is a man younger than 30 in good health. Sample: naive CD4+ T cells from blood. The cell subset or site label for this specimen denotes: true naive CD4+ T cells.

The DNA sequence reads TGTGCCAGCACCTCCACAGATACGCAGTATTTT. It is translated as CASTSTDTQYF. The rearrangement joined TRBV6-5 to TRBJ2-3, with the identity of the D gene unclear. V was cut back by 7 bases and J by 2 bases, leaving a gap of 4 bases between them. From the germline V gene, CDR1 is MNHEY and CDR2 is SVGAGI. Measured from the cysteine to the phenylalanine, the CDR3 is 11 residues long. Only the CDR3 part of the read is kept: 33 bases, read in frame from the first base.